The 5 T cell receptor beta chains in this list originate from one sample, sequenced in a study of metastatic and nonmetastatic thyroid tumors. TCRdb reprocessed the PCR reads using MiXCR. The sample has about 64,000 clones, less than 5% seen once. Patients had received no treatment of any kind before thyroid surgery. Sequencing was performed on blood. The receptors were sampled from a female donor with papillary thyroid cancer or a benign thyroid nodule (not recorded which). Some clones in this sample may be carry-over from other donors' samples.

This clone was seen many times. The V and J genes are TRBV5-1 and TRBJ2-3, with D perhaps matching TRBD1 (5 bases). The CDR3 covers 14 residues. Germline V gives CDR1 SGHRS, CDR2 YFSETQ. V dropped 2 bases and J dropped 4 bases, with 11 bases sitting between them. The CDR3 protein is CASSLESRADTQYF. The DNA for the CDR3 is TGCGCCAGCAGCTTAGAGTCCAGGGCAGATACGCAGTATTTT.

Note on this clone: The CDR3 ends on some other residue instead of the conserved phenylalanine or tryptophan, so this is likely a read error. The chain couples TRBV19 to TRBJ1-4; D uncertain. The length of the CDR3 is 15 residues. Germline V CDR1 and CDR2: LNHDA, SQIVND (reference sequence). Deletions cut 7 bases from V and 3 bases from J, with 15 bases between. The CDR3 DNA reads TGTGCCAGTACGAGGGAGACTGGGGCTAATGAAAAACTGTTTCTT. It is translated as CASTRETGANEKLFL.

The CDR3 reads CATGGGANTEAFF. In nucleotides, the CDR3 is TGTGCCACCGGGGGCGGGGCGAACACTGAAGCTTTCTTT. The chain uses TRBV24-1 and TRBJ1-1, with D perhaps TRBD1 (6 bases). Germline CDR1 KGHDR, CDR2 SFDVKD. There are 13 residues in the CDR3. V lost 9 bases and J lost 1, with 11 bases in between.

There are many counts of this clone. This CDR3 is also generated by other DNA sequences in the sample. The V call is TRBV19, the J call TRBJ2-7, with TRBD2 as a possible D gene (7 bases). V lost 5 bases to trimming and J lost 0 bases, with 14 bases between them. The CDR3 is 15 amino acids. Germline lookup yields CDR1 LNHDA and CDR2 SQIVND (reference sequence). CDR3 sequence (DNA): TGTGCCAGTAGTTTCGCCGGGGGGCTCTCCTACGAGCAGTACTTC. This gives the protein CASSFAGGLSYEQYF.

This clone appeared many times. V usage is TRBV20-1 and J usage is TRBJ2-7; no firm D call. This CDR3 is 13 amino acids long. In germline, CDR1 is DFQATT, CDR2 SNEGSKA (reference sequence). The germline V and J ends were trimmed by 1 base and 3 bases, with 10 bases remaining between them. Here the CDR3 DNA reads TGCAGTGCTAGAGCGATAACTTTCTACGAGCAGTACTTC. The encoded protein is CSARAITFYEQYF.